The source of this T cell receptor (beta chain) is a study of molecular identifiers for immune sequencing clone quantification. Study context: In replicates, the authors split RNA from about 19,000 or 110,000 naive CD8 cells five ways and sequenced four.

MiXCR was run by TCRdb on the PCR reads, yielding one entry per CDR3 protein. This table holds just under 650,000 distinct CDR3 sequences, 15% to 20% found once. With RNA at 10%, 30% or 50%, naive CD8 libraries came from approximately 22,000 to 940,000 sorted cells. Germline lookup yields CDR1 SQVTM and CDR2 ANQGSEA. The length of the CDR3 is 12 residues. V dropped 2 bases and J dropped 5 bases, with 10 bases sitting between them. This clonotype was seen at least ten times. The sequence came from a human donor in good health. Some libraries in this study had Jurkat cell RNA spiked in. The chain joins TRBV29-1 to TRBJ2-7; TRBD1 or TRBD2 may be the D gene (5 bases each). Sequencing used naive CD8+ T cells from blood, with Jurkat cell RNA spiked in. Subset indicated: FACS-sorted CD8+CD4-CCR7+CD45RA+ naive T cells. This CDR3 is CSVEFWGNEQYF. CDR3 sequence (DNA): TGCAGCGTTGAATTTTGGGGGAACGAGCAGTACTTC.